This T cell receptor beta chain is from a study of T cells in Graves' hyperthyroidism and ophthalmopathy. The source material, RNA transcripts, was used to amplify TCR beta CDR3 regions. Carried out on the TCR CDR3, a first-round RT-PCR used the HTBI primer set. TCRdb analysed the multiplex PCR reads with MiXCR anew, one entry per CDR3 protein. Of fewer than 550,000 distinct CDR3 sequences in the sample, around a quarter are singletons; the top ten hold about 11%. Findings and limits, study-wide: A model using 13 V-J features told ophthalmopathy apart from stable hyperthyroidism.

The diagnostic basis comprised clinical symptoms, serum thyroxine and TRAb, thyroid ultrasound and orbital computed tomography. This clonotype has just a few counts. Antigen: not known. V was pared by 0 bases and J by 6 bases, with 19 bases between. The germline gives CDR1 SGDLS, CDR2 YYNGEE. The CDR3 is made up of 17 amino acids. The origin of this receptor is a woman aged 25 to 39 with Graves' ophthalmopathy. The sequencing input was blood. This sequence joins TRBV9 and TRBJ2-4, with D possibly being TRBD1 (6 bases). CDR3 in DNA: TGTGCCAGCAGCGTAGGAGGGGGTAGTGGTCCAGTAAACATTCAGTACTTC. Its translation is CASSVGGGSGPVNIQYF. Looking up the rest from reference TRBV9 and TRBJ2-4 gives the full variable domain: DSGVTQTPKHLITATGQRVTLRCSPRSGDLSVYWYQQSLDQGLQFLIQYYNGEERAKGNILERFSAQQFPDLHSELNLSSLELGDSALYFCASSVGGGSGPVNIQYFGAGTRLSVL.